This is a list of T cell receptor beta chains from one sample in a study of cytomegalovirus exposure and HLA in healthy donors. The assay was immunoSEQ multiplex PCR, and TCRdb's table has in-frame clones only and misses some. The sample has 100,000 or so clones, about 75% seen once. Sequenced material: PBMCs. The receptors come from a woman between 40 and 55 years old in good health and CMV-seronegative. CDR3s include the opening cysteine and the closing phenylalanine or tryptophan. The order of the fields is D gene, V gene, J gene, clone size, CDR3 protein, CDR3 DNA. The D gene is left open where the match is weak. A row's size may be missing; if present it is once, few, many or a size class.

d_gene: TRBD1; v_gene: TRBV28; j_gene: TRBJ1-6; abundance: once; CDR3aa: CASRPRTGSNSPLHF; CDR3nt: TGTGCCAGCAGACCTAGGACAGGATCTAATTCACCCCTCCACTTT
d_gene: .; v_gene: TRBV5-4; j_gene: TRBJ1-1; abundance: .; CDR3aa: CASSSNRVMNTEAFF; CDR3nt: TGTGCCAGCAGCTCTAACAGAGTCATGAACACTGAAGCTTTCTTT
d_gene: .; v_gene: TRBV2; j_gene: TRBJ1-6; abundance: .; CDR3aa: CASRRLNSPLHF; CDR3nt: TGTGCCAGCAGGCGTCTGAATTCACCCCTCCACTTT
d_gene: .; v_gene: TRBV4-1; j_gene: TRBJ1-2; abundance: .; CDR3aa: CASSQEGGVGGYTF; CDR3nt: TGCGCCAGCAGCCAAGAAGGGGGAGTCGGTGGCTACACCTTC
d_gene: .; v_gene: TRBV28; j_gene: TRBJ1-2; abundance: .; CDR3aa: CASSLSSYGYTF; CDR3nt: TGTGCCAGCAGTTTATCGTCGTATGGCTACACCTTC
d_gene: .; v_gene: TRBV9; j_gene: TRBJ2-2; abundance: .; CDR3aa: CASSVRASGPSTGELFF; CDR3nt: TGTGCCAGCAGCGTGCGGGCCTCGGGTCCTTCCACCGGGGAGCTGTTTTTT
d_gene: .; v_gene: TRBV15; j_gene: TRBJ2-7; abundance: .; CDR3aa: CATSRFSAGPYEQYF; CDR3nt: TGTGCCACCAGCAGGTTCTCGGCAGGGCCCTACGAGCAGTACTTC
d_gene: .; v_gene: TRBV9; j_gene: TRBJ2-3; abundance: .; CDR3aa: CASSADRFTDTQYF; CDR3nt: TGTGCCAGCAGCGCAGACAGATTCACAGATACGCAGTATTTT
d_gene: .; v_gene: TRBV29-1; j_gene: TRBJ1-2; abundance: few; CDR3aa: CSASPTGNVGYTF; CDR3nt: TGCAGCGCTTCACCTACAGGGAACGTTGGCTACACCTTC
d_gene: TRBD1; v_gene: TRBV2; j_gene: TRBJ2-7; abundance: .; CDR3aa: CASSRDRVEQYF; CDR3nt: TGTGCCAGCAGCCGGGACAGGGTCGAGCAGTACTTC
d_gene: TRBD1; v_gene: TRBV6-1; j_gene: TRBJ2-5; abundance: once; CDR3aa: CATTRDRARETQYF; CDR3nt: TGTGCCACCACCCGGGACAGGGCCCGGGAGACCCAGTACTTC
d_gene: TRBD2; v_gene: TRBV2; j_gene: TRBJ2-1; abundance: once; CDR3aa: CASMAGGNEQFF; CDR3nt: TGTGCCAGCATGGCGGGGGGCAATGAGCAGTTCTTC
d_gene: .; v_gene: TRBV4-3; j_gene: TRBJ2-5; abundance: few; CDR3aa: CASSQDRLGETQYF; CDR3nt: TGCGCCAGCAGCCAAGATCGGCTAGGAGAGACCCAGTACTTC
d_gene: TRBD1; v_gene: TRBV5-1; j_gene: TRBJ2-7; abundance: .; CDR3aa: CASSLVQGAYEQYF; CDR3nt: TGCGCCAGCAGCTTGGTACAGGGGGCCTACGAGCAGTACTTC
d_gene: .; v_gene: TRBV28; j_gene: TRBJ1-2; abundance: .; CDR3aa: CASSLTGGLEGYTF; CDR3nt: TGTGCCAGCAGTCTTACGGGGGGACTGGAGGGCTACACCTTC
d_gene: TRBD1; v_gene: TRBV5-1; j_gene: TRBJ1-1; abundance: .; CDR3aa: CASSFGDRGLIMNTEAFF; CDR3nt: TGCGCCAGCAGCTTTGGCGACAGGGGGCTAATCATGAACACTGAAGCTTTCTTT
d_gene: .; v_gene: TRBV30; j_gene: TRBJ2-7; abundance: .; CDR3aa: CAWSVGNEQYF; CDR3nt: TGTGCCTGGAGCGTCGGGAACGAGCAGTACTTC
d_gene: TRBD1; v_gene: TRBV6-5; j_gene: TRBJ1-2; abundance: .; CDR3aa: CASSPYTGGNYGYTF; CDR3nt: TGTGCCAGCAGCCCATATACAGGGGGGAACTATGGCTACACCTTC
d_gene: TRBD1; v_gene: TRBV28; j_gene: TRBJ1-2; abundance: .; CDR3aa: CASSFQGVGYGYTF; CDR3nt: TGTGCCAGCAGTTTCCAGGGGGTGGGCTATGGCTACACCTTC
d_gene: .; v_gene: TRBV6-5; j_gene: TRBJ1-6; abundance: .; CDR3aa: CATRYGGISPLHF; CDR3nt: TGTGCCACCAGGTACGGGGGCATCTCACCCCTCCACTTT
d_gene: TRBD2; v_gene: TRBV5-1; j_gene: TRBJ2-1; abundance: .; CDR3aa: CASSPTGGGGNNEQFF; CDR3nt: TGCGCCAGCAGCCCCACGGGAGGTGGGGGGAACAATGAGCAGTTCTTC
d_gene: TRBD2; v_gene: TRBV18; j_gene: TRBJ2-1; abundance: .; CDR3aa: CASFLGLAELAEQFF; CDR3nt: TGTGCCAGCTTTCTCGGACTAGCGGAACTGGCTGAGCAGTTCTTC
d_gene: .; v_gene: TRBV6-1; j_gene: TRBJ1-6; abundance: .; CDR3aa: CASSAHSSYNSPLHF; CDR3nt: TGTGCCAGCAGTGCTCACAGCTCCTATAATTCACCCCTCCACTTT
d_gene: .; v_gene: TRBV6-6; j_gene: TRBJ1-1; abundance: .; CDR3aa: CASSYSTGTEAFF; CDR3nt: TGTGCCAGCAGTTACTCGACGGGCACTGAAGCTTTCTTT